This T cell receptor beta chain emerged from a study of cytomegalovirus exposure and HLA in healthy donors. The assay was immunoSEQ multiplex PCR, and TCRdb's table has in-frame clones only and misses some. The table records tens of thousands of clones, 80% to 85% of them present only once. About this clone: Antigen: not known.

Study-wide points: Reports showed the classifier diagnosing cytomegalovirus status with high specificity and sensitivity. Some TCR beta chains (164 of them) were listed as cytomegalovirus-associated. Rare TCR sequences dominated, though some public TCRs recurred in many donors.

Trimming removed 2 bases from V and 4 bases from J, with 5 bases in between. This CDR3 is built from 13 residues. Germline assignment: CDR1 ENHRY and CDR2 SYGVKD. This sequence joins TRBV10-3 and TRBJ2-2, with D unresolved. The source of this sequence is a woman aged 18-29 years in good health and CMV-seropositive. The specimen was PBMCs. The CDR3 here is CAISEARTGELFF. Written as DNA, the CDR3 is TGTGCCATCAGTGAGGCGCGCACCGGGGAGCTGTTTTTT.